This T cell receptor (beta chain) was sequenced in a study of glioma-infiltrating T cells after dendritic cell vaccination. Study context: Patients had newly diagnosed or recurrent glioblastoma and received dendritic cell vaccines.

Some clones are missing from TCRdb's copy, which holds only in-frame ones; the method was immunoSEQ multiplex PCR. The repertoire includes 2,500 or so clones, 65% to 90% of them detected once, and less than 11% sits in the top ten. Time point here: after dendritic cell vaccination, including at tumor progression/relapse. Monocyte-derived dendritic cells, cultured 7 to 8 days with IL-4 and GM-CSF, were pulsed with autologous tumor lysate. Treatment, given 2003 to 2012, was autologous tumor lysate-pulsed dendritic cell vaccination. V shed 5 bases, J shed 0 bases, and the junction held 11 bases outside the gene matches. Germline V gives CDR1 LNHDA, CDR2 SQIVND (reference sequence). The length of the CDR3 is 17 residues.

Sequences were derived from tumor tissue, sampled after dendritic cell vaccination. The gene calls are TRBV19 and TRBJ1-1, with TRBD1 matching 8 bases. This receptor was obtained from a human donor with glioblastoma. In nucleotides, the CDR3 is TGTGCCAGTAGTCGGGAGAACAGGGGGACCTTGAACACTGAAGCTTTCTTT. Translating it yields CASSRENRGTLNTEAFF.